This passage covers 29 T cell receptor beta chains from one sample sequenced in a study of read filtering for tumor transcriptome and immune sequencing. Molecular barcoded adaptors covering alpha/delta and beta/gamma chains were used on 400 ng RNA. MiXCR, applied by TCRdb to the reads, yields one record per CDR3 protein. The table includes around 130,000 distinct CDR3 sequences, roughly 13% detected once. The sample was a population of CD138-negative cells sorted from bone marrow. Every receptor here comes from a donor over 35 with multiple myeloma.

This clonotype was recorded many times. The chain couples TRBV12-3 or TRBV12-4 to TRBJ1-4; D is undetermined. V gave up 4 bases and J gave up 2 bases, with 8 bases separating them. This CDR3 comprises 14 residues. CDR3 protein: CASSSSATNEKLFF. The CDR3 DNA reads as TGTGCCAGCAGTTCCAGTGCGACTAATGAAAAACTGTTTTTT.

This clonotype showed up many times. The chain links TRBV9 to TRBJ2-1; D not certain. Trimming shortened V by 4 bases and J by 5 bases, and 7 bases separated the two germline ends. Germline V gene lookup returns CDR1 SGDLS and CDR2 YYNGEE. The CDR3 loop spans 12 amino acids. The DNA for the CDR3 is TGTGCCAGCAGCTTAAACGACAATGAGCAGTTCTTC. Residues: CASSLNDNEQFF.

The table lists this clonotype with a count of one. The rearrangement links TRBV14 to TRBJ2-1; 10 bases match TRBD2. The germline CDR1 and CDR2 sequences are SGHDN and FVKESK. This CDR3 contains 16 residues. V gave up 1 base and J gave up 4 bases; unmatched junction bases: 4. The CDR3 region has the DNA TGTGCCAGCAGCCAAGTTTGGACTAGCGGTTACAATGAGCAGTTCTTC. It yields the protein CASSQVWTSGYNEQFF.

This clonotype was recorded at least ten times. The CDR3 loop reads CASRPTSETYNEQFF. As DNA, the CDR3 is TGTGCCAGTAGGCCTACTAGCGAGACCTACAATGAGCAGTTCTTC. The chain joins TRBV19 to TRBJ2-1, with 7 bases that match TRBD2. In germline, CDR1 is LNHDA, CDR2 SQIVND (reference sequence). This CDR3 spans 15 amino acids. The V and J ends lost 6 bases and 2 bases, in that order; junction bases with no gene match: 7.

The sample holds many counts of this clonotype. In nucleotides, the CDR3 is TGTGCCAGCAGCACCCAGGGGGCTGGCACTGAAGCTTTCTTT. Amino acids: CASSTQGAGTEAFF. This chain connects TRBV7-2 to TRBJ1-1; TRBD1 matches at 8 bases. CDR1 is SGHTA, CDR2 FQGNSA, per germline. V dropped 5 bases and J dropped 4; count of bases not matched to a gene: 6. This CDR3 is built from 14 residues.

This clonotype was found many times. This chain joins TRBV6-6 and TRBJ2-7; D uncertain. Looked up from germline, CDR1 is MNHNY and CDR2 is SVGAGI (reference sequence). The V and J ends lost 0 bases and 2 bases respectively, with 8 bases between them. This CDR3 contains 14 residues. For the CDR3, the DNA is TGTGCCAGCAGTTACTCGACACAACCCTACGAGCAGTACTTC. As protein: CASSYSTQPYEQYF.

This clonotype was found many times. The CDR3 spells CASSLSASGRVPDTQYF. DNA of the CDR3: TGTGCCAGCAGTTTATCGGCTAGCGGGAGGGTCCCAGATACGCAGTATTTT. The rearrangement links TRBV12-3 or TRBV12-4 to TRBJ2-3; the match to TRBD2 covers 12 bases. After removal of 2 bases from V and 4 bases from J, the junction contained 7 bases not matched to a gene. CDR3 length: 17 amino acids.

There are many counts of this clonotype. The V gene is TRBV5-6, the J gene TRBJ2-3; TRBD2 agrees at 7 bases. The germline V gene has CDR1 SGHDT and CDR2 YYEEEE. The CDR3 is 17 amino acids. With V trimmed by 0 bases and J by 4 bases, 11 bases remained unmatched. CDR3: CASSLEIGGRRADTQYF. The CDR3 DNA is TGTGCCAGCAGCTTGGAGATCGGCGGGAGAAGAGCAGATACGCAGTATTTT.

In regard to this clonotype: This may be a read error: a much more frequent sequence differs by one nucleotide. The chain couples TRBV15 to TRBJ2-2, with 8 bases fitting TRBD2. V trimming: 0 bases; J trimming: 6 bases; junction bases outside the gene matches: 12. From germline, CDR1 is LNHNV and CDR2 YYDKDF (reference sequence). The CDR3 runs 18 residues. CDR3 in amino acids: CATSRDHIAGNRAGELFF. The CDR3 DNA is TGTGCCACCAGCAGAGATCATATAGCGGGAAATCGAGCCGGGGAGCTGTTTTTT.

This clonotype has only a few counts. This rearrangement joins TRBV11-2 to TRBJ2-1; 9 nucleotides agree with TRBD1. Germline-derived CDR1 and CDR2 are SGHAT and FQNNGV. V trimming: 3 bases; J trimming: 6 bases; junction bases outside the gene matches: 12. The CDR3 length is 17 residues. This CDR3 is CASSFRDRDRAPNEQFF. The CDR3 DNA reads as TGTGCCAGCAGCTTCCGGGACCGGGACAGGGCCCCCAATGAGCAGTTCTTC.

Comment on this clonotype: Just one base apart from a much larger clone, this may be a read error. The chain joins TRBV20-1 to TRBJ2-7; D might be TRBD1 (6 bases). This CDR3 spans 14 amino acids. Germline V gene lookup returns CDR1 DFQATT and CDR2 SNEGSKA (reference sequence). Trimming cost V 6 bases and J 0 bases, with 15 bases left between them. The CDR3 DNA sequence: TGCAGTGCCGCGGACAGTTCTGGCTCCTACGAGCAGTACTTC. The encoded protein is CSAADSSGSYEQYF.

This clonotype was detected ten times or more. The rearrangement links TRBV4-1 to TRBJ1-2, with D perhaps TRBD1 (6 bases). The V end lost 0 bases, the J end lost 4 bases, and 18 bases lay between the germline ends. There are 17 residues in the CDR3. Per germline, CDR1 MGHRA and CDR2 YSYEKL. CDR3 residues: CASSQDVSQGNFYGYTF. In DNA, the CDR3 is TGCGCCAGCAGCCAAGACGTGAGTCAGGGGAACTTCTATGGCTACACCTTC.

The sample holds many counts of this clonotype. CDR3 amino acids: CASSIDSNTEAFF. Written as DNA, the CDR3 is TGCGCCAGCAGCATCGACAGCAACACTGAAGCTTTCTTT. The chain is built from TRBV5-1 and TRBJ1-1, with D possibly being TRBD1 (5 bases). The CDR3 is made up of 13 amino acids. Germline-derived CDR1 and CDR2 are SGHRS and YFSETQ. Trimming took off 4 bases at V and 2 bases at J, with 9 bases between the two ends. Looking up the rest from reference TRBV5-1 and TRBJ1-1 gives the full variable domain: KAGVTQTPRYLIKTRGQQVTLSCSPISGHRSVSWYQQTPGQGLQFLFEYFSETQRNKGNFPGRFSGRQFSNSRSEMNVSTLELGDSALYLCASSIDSNTEAFFGQGTRLTVV.

This clonotype was observed at least ten times. The CDR3: CASSSPGTGRYNEQFF. The CDR3 nucleotides read TGTGCCAGCAGTTCACCCGGGACAGGCCGTTACAATGAGCAGTTCTTC. The V call is TRBV28, the J call TRBJ2-1; 8 positions match TRBD1. Germline V gives CDR1 MDHEN, CDR2 SYDVKM. V trimming: 4 bases; J trimming: 4 bases; junction bases outside the gene matches: 9. CDR3 length: 16 residues.

This clonotype was counted ten times or more. The chain employs TRBV6-1 and TRBJ2-5, with 8 nucleotides matching TRBD2. The CDR3 covers 15 residues. Germline-derived CDR1 and CDR2 are MNHNS and SASEGT. With 5 bases clipped from V and 5 bases from J, the junction kept 10 bases outside the gene matches. The CDR3 here is CASSHRAGVWETQYF. Here the CDR3 DNA reads TGTGCCAGCAGTCACCGAGCGGGAGTTTGGGAGACCCAGTACTTC.

This clonotype appeared many times. The chain links TRBV19 to TRBJ2-2; D unresolved. The germline CDR1 and CDR2 sequences are LNHDA and SQIVND (reference sequence). The CDR3 has 13 amino acids. V was cut by 4 bases and J by 3 bases, with 6 bases left in between. The CDR3 bases are TGTGCCAGTAGTACAGTCTACACCGGGGAGCTGTTTTTT. Amino acid sequence: CASSTVYTGELFF.

Concerning this clonotype: At one end, the junction sequence differs from germline, possibly due to a read error. V usage is TRBV3-1 and J usage is TRBJ1-4; D is unclear. Germline CDR1 is LGHDT and CDR2 is YNNKEL (reference sequence). There are 14 residues in the CDR3. CDR3 amino acids: CASSQEGKGGKRCF. The CDR3 coding sequence is TGTGCCAGCAGCCAAGAAGGGAAAGGAGGGAAACGGTGTTTT.

This clonotype showed up many times. This chain connects TRBV6-1 to TRBJ1-1, with D unresolved. Germline CDR1 MNHNS, CDR2 SASEGT. Trimming took off 3 bases at V and 3 bases at J, with 11 bases between the two ends. The CDR3 totals 14 residues. The CDR3, as DNA: TGTGCCAGCAGTGACGGCAGTATATACACTGAAGCTTTCTTT. This codes for CASSDGSIYTEAFF.

This clonotype was observed at least ten times. The V gene is TRBV5-1, the J gene TRBJ2-3, with D unclear. The CDR3 consists of 12 residues. CDR1 and CDR2 (germline): SGHRS, YFSETQ. Trimming stripped 3 bases from V and 4 bases from J, with 6 bases between. The CDR3 nucleotides read TGCGCCAGCAGCTCTCCCCCAGATACGCAGTATTTT. Protein product: CASSSPPDTQYF.

The sample holds many counts of this clonotype. The genes are TRBV28 and TRBJ1-2; the D is unclear. V was clipped by 8 bases and J by 1 base, with 11 bases between them. This CDR3 comprises 13 residues. In germline, CDR1 is MDHEN, CDR2 SYDVKM. In nucleotides, the CDR3 is TGTGCCAGCGGAACATTGAATAACTATGGCTACACCTTC. Encoded protein: CASGTLNNYGYTF.

This clonotype was counted many times. The genes are TRBV20-1 and TRBJ2-5; 11 nucleotides align to TRBD2. Trimming cost V 0 bases and J 0 bases; bases outside gene matches: 6. Germline V gene data show CDR1 as DFQATT and CDR2 as SNEGSKA (reference sequence). CDR3 length: 17 residues. The CDR3 sequence is CSARDWSSGGNQETQYF. The CDR3 DNA follows: TGCAGTGCTAGAGATTGGTCTAGCGGGGGGAACCAAGAGACCCAGTACTTC.

The table lists this clonotype with many counts. The V and J genes are TRBV7-2 and TRBJ1-2; tentative D call: TRBD1 (6 bases). Germline V gene data show CDR1 as SGHTA and CDR2 as FQGNSA. V lost 5 bases, J lost 2 bases, and 9 bases lay in between. The CDR3 is 13 residues long. CDR3 sequence reads: CASSRTENYGYTF. Here the CDR3 DNA reads TGTGCCAGCAGCCGGACAGAAAACTATGGCTACACCTTC.

This clonotype was counted a few times. This may come from a read error, since a much larger clone is one base off. The conserved closing phenylalanine or tryptophan is absent in this CDR3, likely reflecting a read error. As DNA, the CDR3 is TGTGCCACACAGGGACGAACTAATGAAAAACTGTTTTCT. This codes for CATQGRTNEKLFS. The chain uses TRBV3-1 and TRBJ1-4; tentatively, D is TRBD1 (6 bases). Germline CDR1 LGHDT, CDR2 YNNKEL (reference sequence). There are 13 residues in the CDR3. V lost 10 bases and J lost 1, with 10 bases in between.

This clonotype was found a few times. The chain couples TRBV30 to TRBJ2-7; D not certain. This CDR3 is built from 12 residues. Germline V gives CDR1 GTSNPN, CDR2 SVGIG (reference sequence). Trimming removed 3 bases from V and 7 bases from J, with 13 bases in between. The CDR3 DNA is TGTGCCTGGAGCGACAACAGTTGTGAGCAGTACTTC. It is translated as CAWSDNSCEQYF.

This clonotype was found many times. CDR3 amino acids: CASSLTPAGGSGTQYF. The CDR3 DNA is TGTGCCAGCAGCTTAACGCCAGCGGGAGGGTCTGGGACCCAGTACTTC. This chain joins TRBV7-3 and TRBJ2-5; 10 bases line up with TRBD2. The CDR3 length is 16 residues. The germline V gene encodes CDR1 SGHTA and CDR2 FQGTGA. With 0 bases clipped from V and 7 bases from J, the junction kept 8 bases outside the gene matches.

At least ten counts were recorded for this clonotype. The V gene is TRBV10-2, the J gene TRBJ2-5; 12 bases line up with TRBD2. The length of the CDR3 is 21 residues. Looked up from germline, CDR1 is WSHSY and CDR2 is SAAADI. The ends lost 2 bases at V and 1 base at J; junction bases unmatched: 17. The CDR3 sequence: CASSEGRGRLAGARPQETQYF. CDR3 sequence (DNA): TGCGCCAGCAGTGAGGGCAGGGGAAGACTAGCGGGAGCAAGACCCCAAGAGACCCAGTACTTC.

As regards this clonotype: Possible read error: a much larger clone is one base away. This rearrangement joins TRBV6-2 or TRBV6-3 to TRBJ1-2; D perhaps matches TRBD1 (6 bases). The germline V gene has CDR1 MNHEY and CDR2 SVGEGT. The CDR3 has 14 residues. The CDR3 nucleotides read TGTACCAGCAGTGCCGGGACATGGGGAGATGGCTACACCTTC. Translation gives CTSSAGTWGDGYTF.

Ten or more counts support this clonotype. The J gene is TRBJ2-2, the V gene TRBV9; 7 nucleotides agree with TRBD1. Germline V lookup: CDR1 SGDLS, CDR2 YYNGEE. The CDR3 has 14 residues. With 4 bases clipped from V and 6 bases from J, the junction kept 6 bases outside the gene matches. The CDR3 DNA is TGTGCCAGCAGCAGGGGACAGATTGCCGGGGAGCTGTTTTTT. Translated, it gives CASSRGQIAGELFF.

At least ten counts were recorded for this clonotype. The chain is built from TRBV7-9 and TRBJ2-2, with 8 bases fitting TRBD1. The CDR3 contains 16 residues. Losses at the gene ends were 6 bases for V and 5 bases for J; bases not matched to a gene: 11. Germline-derived CDR1 and CDR2 are SEHNR and FQNEAQ (reference sequence). CDR3 sequence: CASRNDRGRRTGELFF. CDR3 nucleotides: TGTGCCAGCAGAAATGACAGGGGTCGACGGACCGGGGAGCTGTTTTTT.